This T cell receptor beta chain was obtained from a study of blood T cell repertoires in COVID-19. Study details: Sample material is recorded as cDNA or gDNA derived from T cells, B-cell-depleted T cells, or PBMCs.

Authors' methods: It was from reference gene primer amplification that nucleated cell counts were estimated. Sequenced by immunoSEQ multiplex PCR; TCRdb stores in-frame clones only, minus some. V and J calls and clone size are copied from that table; D and trimming were computed from the DNA. This sample has about 100,000 clones; roughly 92% occur once, and the top ten carry 1.9%. This CDR3 comprises 14 residues. Germline CDR1 reads ENHRY; CDR2 reads SYGVKD. The V and J ends lost 6 bases and 4 bases respectively, with 15 bases between them. The gene calls are TRBV10-3 and TRBJ1-1, with D possibly being TRBD1 (6 bases). Sample: peripheral blood. This TCR derives from a woman between 50 and 59 years old with COVID-19, enrolled during active disease. This CDR3 is CAISGTTGSTEAFF. The DNA of the CDR3 is TGTGCCATCAGCGGTACAACAGGGAGCACTGAAGCTTTCTTT.